This T cell receptor (beta chain) was profiled in a study of OX40 agonist ivuxolimab in advanced cancers. Study observations and caveats: CD8+ T cells averaged more expanded clones than CD4+. The antigens recognized by the expanded peripheral T cells, that is their antigen specificity, were not determined.

The CDR3 consists of 13 residues. V lost 1 base and J lost 7; bases outside the gene matches: 2. Germline CDR1 MNHEY, CDR2 SMNVEV (reference sequence). Remarks on this clone: Its matching antigen is unknown.

TCRdb's table, derived via immunoSEQ multiplex PCR, lists solely in-frame clones and lacks some. The repertoire has about 19,000 clones, 68% of them found once; the top ten carry roughly 13%. The sequencing here drew on CD4+ or CD8+ T cells sorted from blood, taken in a trial of the OX40 agonist ivuxolimab. V and J are TRBV27 and TRBJ2-7, with 9 bases identical to TRBD1. The source is an adult with an advanced solid tumor such as melanoma, head and neck, liver or kidney cancer. CDR3 in DNA: TGTGCCAGCAGTTTATGGACAGGGGAAGAGCAGTACTTC. Amino acid sequence: CASSLWTGEEQYF.